These T cell receptor beta chains were read from a single sample in a study of blood T cells in healthy people across ages. In TCRdb, the 5' RACE reads were re-called with MiXCR into one record per CDR3 protein. The sample lists approximately 800,000 distinct CDR3 sequences; 40% to 65% were seen once. The specimen sequenced was blood. Source of these receptors: a man at least 80 years old in good health. The CDR3 runs from the conserved cysteine through the conserved F or W. A D gene is named only where the DNA matches it firmly. A row's size may be missing; if present it is once, few, many or a size class.

TRBJ2-7,TRBV27,-,few,TGTGCCAGCAGTTTAATTGAACAGGGCCGATTTTACGAGCAGTACTTC,CASSLIEQGRFYEQYF
TRBJ2-2,TRBV6-5,TRBD1,-,TGTGCCAGCAGTCGTGACAGGGCGAACACCGGGGAGCTGTTTTTT,CASSRDRANTGELFF
TRBJ2-5,TRBV7-6,-,-,TGTGCCAGCAGCTTAGCACCTTGGGGGGAGCAGTACTTC,CASSLAPWGEQYF
TRBJ2-7,TRBV12-3/TRBV12-4,TRBD2,-,TGTACCAGCAGTCCTTATCCCGGACTAGCGGCGATAACCTACGAGCAGTACTTC,CTSSPYPGLAAITYEQYF
TRBJ2-7,TRBV9,-,few,TGTGCCAGCAGCGTAACAGGGCGAGGGGCCGATAACGAGCAGTACTTC,CASSVTGRGADNEQYF
TRBJ2-3,TRBV13,TRBD2,-,TGTGCCAGCAGCTCCTCTAGCGGGAGTGAGGCAGATACGCAGTATTTT,CASSSSSGSEADTQYF
TRBJ2-5,TRBV9,TRBD2,-,TGTGCCAGCAGGGCGACAGGGACTAGCGGGAGTGAGCAGTACTTC,CASRATGTSGSEQYF
TRBJ2-5,TRBV11-2,TRBD2,once,TGTGCCAGCCAAGAAGGACTAGCGGAAGAGACCCAGTACTTC,CASQEGLAEETQYF
TRBJ2-5,TRBV5-1,TRBD2,-,TGCGCCAGTACGGGACTAGCGTTAGAGACCCAGTACTTC,CASTGLALETQYF
TRBJ2-5,TRBV14,-,few,TGTGCCAGCAGCCACGGCTCCCCGGCCACCCAGTACTTC,CASSHGSPATQYF
TRBJ2-1,TRBV15,-,-,TGTGCCACCAGCAGAGGGGGGTACGGGGCGAGCTCCTACAATGAGCAGTTCTTC,CATSRGGYGASSYNEQFF
TRBJ2-7,TRBV3-1,TRBD2,few,TGTGCCAGCAGCCTCCCGGGACTAGCGGGAGCCGAGCAGTACTTC,CASSLPGLAGAEQYF
TRBJ2-1,TRBV20-1,TRBD1,-,TGCAGTGCTTTATCACAGGGGGCGGGTGAGCAGTTCTTC,CSALSQGAGEQFF
TRBJ2-1,TRBV27,-,-,TGTGCCAGCAGTTTTTCGACAGGCACCCACAATGAGCAGTTCTTC,CASSFSTGTHNEQFF
TRBJ1-3,TRBV7-6,-,-,TGTGCCAGCAGCCAAGAGGTTGGGGTGAACTCTGGAAACACCATATATTTT,CASSQEVGVNSGNTIYF
TRBJ2-1,TRBV5-6,-,-,TGTGCCAGCAGCCAGACAGGAATCAACCTCGGAACCTACAATGAGCAGTTCTTC,CASSQTGINLGTYNEQFF
TRBJ2-3,TRBV6-2/TRBV6-3,-,-,TGTGCCAGCAGCCATGCAGGGTCCGCGTATTTT,CASSHAGSAYF
TRBJ1-2,TRBV3-1,-,few,TGTGCCAGCACCAAGTGGGATGATGGCTACACCTTC,CASTKWDDGYTF
TRBJ2-5,TRBV7-9,TRBD1,-,TGTGCCAGCAGCACTGGACAGGGACGCGAGACCCAGTACTTC,CASSTGQGRETQYF
TRBJ2-3,TRBV29-1,-,-,TGCAGCGTTGCCACAGGAATCACAGATACGCAGTATTTT,CSVATGITDTQYF
TRBJ2-3,TRBV5-1,TRBD2,few,TGCGCCAGCAGCCTTCTAGCGGGAGGGGTCACTAGCACAGATACGCAGTATTTT,CASSLLAGGVTSTDTQYF
TRBJ1-2,TRBV20-1,-,few,TGCAGTGCTGAGGGACCCCCCAACTATGGCTACACCTTC,CSAEGPPNYGYTF
TRBJ2-7,TRBV5-1,-,-,TGCGCCAGCAGCTTGGCGGTAGCTAGCTCCTACAATGAGCAGTACTTC,CASSLAVASSYNEQYF
TRBJ2-1,TRBV5-1,TRBD2,-,TGCGCCAGCAGCCTGGGATTGGGACTAGCGGGAGAGTATGAGCAGTTCTTC,CASSLGLGLAGEYEQFF
TRBJ1-2,TRBV10-3,TRBD1,few,TGTGCCATCAGCGGGGACAGCTCCGTTGCTAACTATGGCTACACCTTC,CAISGDSSVANYGYTF
TRBJ2-3,TRBV20-1,TRBD1,-,TGCAGTGCTACTACGGACAGGCGAAAGCACAGATACGCGTATTTT,CSATTDRRKHRYAYF
TRBJ2-2,TRBV6-1,-,-,TGTGCCAGCAAGCTGTCCAGCACCGGGGAGCTGTTTTTT,CASKLSSTGELFF
TRBJ2-7,TRBV5-1,-,few,TGCGCCAGCAGCGACGGGAGACAGGACGAGCAGTACTTC,CASSDGRQDEQYF
TRBJ2-5,TRBV5-5,-,-,TGTGCCAGCAGCCTACCCGGCAGGCCCGAAGAGACCCAGTACTTC,CASSLPGRPEETQYF
TRBJ2-6,TRBV29-1,-,-,TGCAGCGTGAAAGGGAGGTGCTCTGGGGCCAACGTCCTGACTTTC,CSVKGRCSGANVLTF
TRBJ1-4,TRBV7-8,-,-,TGTGCCAGCAGCCAGATCGCGACAGTCGTCGGGCGCGAAAAACTGTTTTTT,CASSQIATVVGREKLFF
TRBJ2-3,TRBV6-1,-,few,TGTGCCAGCGGGGCCCGTCAGAGCTCAGGCACAGATACGCAGTATTTT,CASGARQSSGTDTQYF
TRBJ2-5,TRBV9,-,few,TGTGCCAGCAGCGTCGGCGGAGGGGGGCAAGAGACCCAGTACTTC,CASSVGGGGQETQYF
TRBJ2-5,TRBV6-5,-,few,TGTGCCAGCAGCCCAACTAGCTCCCAAGAGACCCAGTACTTC,CASSPTSSQETQYF
TRBJ2-3,TRBV29-1,TRBD1,few,TGCAGCGTAGACAGGGATACAGATACGCAGTATTTT,CSVDRDTDTQYF